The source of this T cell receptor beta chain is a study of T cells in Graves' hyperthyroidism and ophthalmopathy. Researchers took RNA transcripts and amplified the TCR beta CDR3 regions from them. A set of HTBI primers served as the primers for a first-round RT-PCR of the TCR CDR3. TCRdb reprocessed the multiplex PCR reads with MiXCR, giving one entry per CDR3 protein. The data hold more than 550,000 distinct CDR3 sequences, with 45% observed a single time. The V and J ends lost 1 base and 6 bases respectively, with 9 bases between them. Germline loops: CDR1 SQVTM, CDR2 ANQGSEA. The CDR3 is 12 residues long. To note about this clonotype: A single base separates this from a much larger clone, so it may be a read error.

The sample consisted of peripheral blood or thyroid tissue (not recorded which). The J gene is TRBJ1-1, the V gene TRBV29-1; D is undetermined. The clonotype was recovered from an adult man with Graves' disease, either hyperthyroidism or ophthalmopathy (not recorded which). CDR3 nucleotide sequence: TGCAGCGTTGAAGCAGAGCCGGCTGAAGCTTTCTTT. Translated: CSVEAEPAEAFF.